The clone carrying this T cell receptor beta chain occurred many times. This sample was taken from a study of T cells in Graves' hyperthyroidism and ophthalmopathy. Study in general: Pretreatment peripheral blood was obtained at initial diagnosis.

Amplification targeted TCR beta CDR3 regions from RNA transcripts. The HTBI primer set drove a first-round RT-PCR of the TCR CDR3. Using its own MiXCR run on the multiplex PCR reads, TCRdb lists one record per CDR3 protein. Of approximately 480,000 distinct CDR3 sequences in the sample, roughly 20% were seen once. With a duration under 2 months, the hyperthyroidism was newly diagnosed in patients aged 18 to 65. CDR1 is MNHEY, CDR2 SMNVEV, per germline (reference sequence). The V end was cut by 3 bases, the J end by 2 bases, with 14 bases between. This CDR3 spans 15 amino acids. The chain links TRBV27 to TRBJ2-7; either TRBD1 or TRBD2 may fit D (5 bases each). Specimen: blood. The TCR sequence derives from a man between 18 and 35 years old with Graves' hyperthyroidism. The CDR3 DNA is TGTGCCAGCAGTTTTTCGGGGCAGTCCCCCTACGAGCAGTACTTC. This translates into CASSFSGQSPYEQYF.